A single sample gave rise to the 26 T cell receptor beta chains below, sequenced in a study of T cells in Graves' hyperthyroidism and ophthalmopathy. There were TCR beta CDR3 regions amplified from RNA transcripts. Carried out on the TCR CDR3, a first-round RT-PCR used the HTBI primer set. TCRdb used MiXCR to reprocess the multiplex PCR reads, holding one entry per CDR3 protein. The table includes over 300,000 distinct CDR3 sequences, approximately 13% detected once. The sequenced material came from blood. All receptors derive from a woman aged 40 to 50 with Graves' ophthalmopathy.

This clonotype occurred many times. The rearrangement links TRBV20-1 to TRBJ1-4, with TRBD1 matching over 8 bases. CDR3 length equals 15 residues. The J segment lost 3 bases and the V segment lost 2 bases, leaving 5 bases of the junction unmatched. Looked up from germline, CDR1 is DFQATT and CDR2 is SNEGSKA (reference sequence). CDR3 sequence (DNA): TGCAGTGCTAGAAGTACAGGGGGATCTAATGAAAAACTGTTTTTT. This codes for CSARSTGGSNEKLFF.

This clonotype came up many times. The chain recombines TRBV20-1 with TRBJ1-2; no definite D call. The CDR3 totals 12 residues. Germline-derived CDR1 and CDR2 are DFQATT and SNEGSKA (reference sequence). Trimming took 6 bases from V and 4 from J, leaving 12 bases between them. CDR3 nucleotides: TGCAGTGCCAGGCCGGGAAGCTATGGCTACACCTTC. Translation: CSARPGSYGYTF.

This clonotype was recorded many times. The chain has TRBV28 and TRBJ1-5; 8 bases agree with TRBD1. With 3 bases clipped from V and 6 bases from J, the junction kept 7 bases outside the gene matches. Germline CDR1 is MDHEN and CDR2 is SYDVKM. CDR3 length: 15 residues. The DNA of the CDR3 is TGTGCCAGCAGTTTCTGGACAGGGCTGCGTCAGCCCCAGCATTTT. Protein: CASSFWTGLRQPQHF.

This clonotype was counted between two and nine times. V is TRBV9 and J is TRBJ2-5; a possible D gene is TRBD2 (6 bases). V dropped 0 bases and J dropped 4 bases, with 16 bases sitting between them. The CDR3 has 16 residues. From germline, CDR1 is SGDLS and CDR2 YYNGEE. The CDR3 DNA reads as TGTGCCAGCAGCGTAGTCGGCGGGGAGACGGCAGAGACCCAGTACTTC. As protein: CASSVVGGETAETQYF. Looking up the rest from reference TRBV9 and TRBJ2-5 gives the full variable domain: DSGVTQTPKHLITATGQRVTLRCSPRSGDLSVYWYQQSLDQGLQFLIQYYNGEERAKGNILERFSAQQFPDLHSELNLSSLELGDSALYFCASSVVGGETAETQYFGPGTRLLVL.

This clonotype has ten or more counts. The genes are TRBV28 and TRBJ2-1; D is undetermined. The germline CDR1 and CDR2 sequences are MDHEN and SYDVKM. The CDR3 consists of 11 residues. Trimming cost V 2 bases and J 10 bases, with 6 bases left between them. The CDR3 sequence: CASSLKSEQFF. The CDR3 DNA follows: TGTGCCAGCAGTTTAAAGTCGGAGCAGTTCTTC.

The CDR3 protein is CASSQGVPEWAKNIQYF. In DNA form, the CDR3 reads TGCGCCAGCAGCCAAGGGGTGCCAGAATGGGCCAAAAACATTCAGTACTTC. The chain is built from TRBV4-1 and TRBJ2-4; D not resolved. CDR3 length: 17 residues. The ends were cut back, 1 base at V and 1 base at J, with 14 bases in the middle. Germline assignment: CDR1 MGHRA and CDR2 YSYEKL.

This clonotype was detected ten times or more. This rearrangement joins TRBV27 to TRBJ2-1, with D perhaps matching TRBD2 (5 bases). Germline lookup yields CDR1 MNHEY and CDR2 SMNVEV (reference sequence). This CDR3 contains 14 residues. Trimming removed 3 bases from V and 3 bases from J, with 9 bases in between. The CDR3 sequence is CASSFGSGYNEQFF. The CDR3 bases are TGTGCCAGCAGTTTTGGGAGTGGCTACAATGAGCAGTTCTTC.

This clonotype appeared many times. V gene TRBV28 combines with J gene TRBJ1-5; D may be TRBD1 (6 bases). Trimming removed 2 bases at V and 3 bases at J, with 11 bases between. This CDR3 region has 15 residues. CDR1 is MDHEN, CDR2 SYDVKM, per germline. In nucleotides, the CDR3 is TGTGCCAGCAGTTTACGGAGACAGGACAATCAGCCCCAGCATTTT. Translating it yields CASSLRRQDNQPQHF.

This clonotype was found a few times. With a much larger clone just one base away, this may be a read error. The chain joins TRBV11-2 to TRBJ1-1; D is uncertain. The V gene's germline CDR1 is SGHAT and CDR2 FQNNGV. This CDR3 has 13 residues. In nucleotides, the CDR3 is TGTGCCAGCAGCTTTTGGATGAACGCTGAAGCTTTCTTT. This sequence encodes CASSFWMNAEAFF.

The rearrangement uses TRBV6-2 or TRBV6-3 and TRBJ2-2; no clear D. Trimming shortened V by 7 bases and J by 7 bases, and 7 bases separated the two germline ends. The CDR3 totals 11 residues. Germline V lookup: CDR1 MNHEY, CDR2 SVGEGT. For the CDR3, the DNA is TGTGCCAGCACCAGCCACGGGGAGCTGTTTTTT. This translates into CASTSHGELFF.

This clonotype was seen many times. V is TRBV7-9 and J is TRBJ2-2; D remains ambiguous. This CDR3 contains 16 residues. V lost 3 bases and J 0 bases, leaving 11 bases between the germline ends. Germline-derived CDR1 and CDR2 are SEHNR and FQNEAQ (reference sequence). As DNA, the CDR3 is TGTGCCAGCAGCTTTTTCGAGTGGACGAACACCGGGGAGCTGTTTTTT. Translating it yields CASSFFEWTNTGELFF.

This clonotype was counted ten times or more. The chain couples TRBV10-3 to TRBJ1-3; D uncertain. V was pared by 1 base and J by 2 bases, with 6 bases between. The CDR3 is 14 residues long. Per the germline V gene, CDR1 is ENHRY and CDR2 is SYGVKD. The CDR3 here is CAISEFTAGNTIYF. The CDR3 bases are TGTGCCATCAGTGAGTTCACCGCTGGAAACACCATATATTTT.

This clonotype was counted at least ten times. The chain joins TRBV5-1 to TRBJ2-1; 10 bases align to TRBD1. The CDR3 loop spans 16 amino acids. The V and J ends lost 3 bases and 1 base, in that order; junction bases with no gene match: 4. The germline gives CDR1 SGHRS, CDR2 YFSETQ. The CDR3 nucleotides read TGCGCCAGCAGCTGGAGACAGGGGGCGTCCTACAATGAGCAGTTCTTC. As protein: CASSWRQGASYNEQFF. The full variable domain, in which reference TRBV5-1 and TRBJ2-1 provide the parts outside the CDR3, is KAGVTQTPRYLIKTRGQQVTLSCSPISGHRSVSWYQQTPGQGLQFLFEYFSETQRNKGNFPGRFSGRQFSNSRSEMNVSTLELGDSALYLCASSWRQGASYNEQFFGPGTRLTVL.

The chain carries TRBV3-1 and TRBJ1-2, with TRBD1 as a possible D gene (6 bases). The V end was cut by 2 bases, the J end by 4 bases, with 8 bases between. CDR1 is LGHDT, CDR2 YNNKEL, per germline (reference sequence). This CDR3 has 13 amino acids. CDR3 sequence: CASSQTGSYGYTF. Written as DNA, the CDR3 is TGTGCCAGCAGCCAAACAGGGAGCTATGGCTACACCTTC.

This clonotype was counted ten times or more. The chain uses TRBV6-1 and TRBJ1-2; D is ambiguous. The CDR3 runs to 16 residues. Trimming took off 6 bases at V and 6 bases at J, with 23 bases between the two ends. Germline CDR1 reads MNHNS; CDR2 reads SASEGT. The DNA for the CDR3 is TGTGCCAGCAGCTTGGGGTTCGAAAGGAGCATTAATGGCTACACCTTC. It yields the protein CASSLGFERSINGYTF.

At least ten counts were recorded for this clonotype. The genes are TRBV28 and TRBJ1-1, with D possibly being TRBD1 (5 bases). The V gene's germline CDR1 is MDHEN and CDR2 SYDVKM. This CDR3 comprises 15 residues. Trimming stripped 6 bases from V and 0 bases from J, with 14 bases between. The CDR3 loop is CASRLTDSMNTEAFF. The CDR3, as DNA: TGTGCCAGCAGACTGACAGATAGTATGAACACTGAAGCTTTCTTT. The variable domain in full, completed from reference TRBV28 and TRBJ1-1, reads DVKVTQSSRYLVKRTGEKVFLECVQDMDHENMFWYRQDPGLGLRLIYFSYDVKMKEKGDIPEGYSVSREKKERFSLILESASTNQTSMYLCASRLTDSMNTEAFFGQGTRLTVV.

This clonotype was counted many times. V is TRBV11-2 and J is TRBJ1-1; 7 bases are a match to TRBD1. The junction had 4 bases not matched to a gene; V was cut back by 0 bases and J by 6 bases. CDR3 length: 14 residues. Looked up from germline, CDR1 is SGHAT and CDR2 is FQNNGV. The CDR3 sequence: CASSLDLGGPEAFF. The CDR3 nucleotides are TGTGCCAGCAGCTTAGATTTAGGGGGCCCTGAAGCTTTCTTT.

This clonotype was seen repeatedly, ten times or more. The chain is built from TRBV7-2 and TRBJ1-2, with a weak D call TRBD1 (5 bases). This CDR3 has 13 residues. Trimming pared 5 bases from V and 4 bases from J, leaving 11 bases between. Germline CDR1 is SGHTA and CDR2 is FQGNSA. CDR3 DNA sequence: TGTGCCAGCAGCCTCAGGGTGGGCTATGGCTACACCTTC. Protein: CASSLRVGYGYTF.

This clonotype was recorded at least ten times. The V and J genes are TRBV27 and TRBJ1-5; perhaps TRBD1 as D (5 bases). V was cut by 6 bases and J by 4 bases, with 19 bases left in between. The CDR3 has 16 residues. Germline assignment: CDR1 MNHEY and CDR2 SMNVEV (reference sequence). In DNA, the CDR3 is TGTGCCAGCAGGCCCCTCGGGGGGGACGGGAATCAGCCCCAGCATTTT. As protein: CASRPLGGDGNQPQHF.

The chain employs TRBV14 and TRBJ1-2; 10 nucleotides align to TRBD1. V dropped 2 bases and J dropped 7; count of bases not matched to a gene: 1. Germline values: CDR1 SGHDN, CDR2 FVKESK. CDR3 length equals 13 residues. The CDR3 loop reads CASSQWTGGGYTF. The CDR3 DNA is TGTGCCAGCAGCCAATGGACAGGGGGTGGCTACACCTTC.

This clonotype occurred many times. The chain has TRBV5-1 and TRBJ1-5; 7 bases fit TRBD1. CDR3 length: 15 amino acids. Per the germline V gene, CDR1 is SGHRS and CDR2 is YFSETQ. Germline trimming cut 0 bases from V and 6 bases from J; bases unmatched to any gene: 6. CDR3 in DNA: TGCGCCAGCAGCTTGGGACAGGGTCGGGGTCAGCCCCAGCATTTT. Translation gives CASSLGQGRGQPQHF.

The V call is TRBV11-2, the J call TRBJ1-4, with a possible D match to TRBD1 (5 bases). Deletions cut 4 bases from V and 0 bases from J, with 15 bases between. Germline assignment: CDR1 SGHAT and CDR2 FQNNGV. The CDR3 has 17 residues. The CDR3: CASSSTRQLPTNEKLFF. CDR3 nucleotides: TGTGCCAGCAGCTCCACCAGACAGCTTCCAACTAATGAAAAACTGTTTTTT.

This clonotype has at least ten counts. The rearrangement uses TRBV15 and TRBJ2-3; no definite D call. This CDR3 is 15 amino acids long. The V gene lost 2 bases and the J gene lost 4 bases, with 13 bases spanning the gap. From germline, CDR1 is LNHNV and CDR2 YYDKDF (reference sequence). CDR3 region: CATSRMGAVSDTQYF. CDR3 sequence (DNA): TGTGCCACCAGCAGAATGGGCGCGGTCTCAGATACGCAGTATTTT.

A few counts support this clonotype. This chain links TRBV5-4 with TRBJ2-5; D gene uncertain. The germline V gene encodes CDR1 SGHNT and CDR2 YYREEE (reference sequence). Trimming took off 2 bases at V and 4 bases at J, with 9 bases between the two ends. CDR3 length: 13 amino acids. In DNA, the CDR3 is TGTGCCAGCAGCTTTAAGTTCGGAGAGACCCAGTACTTC. Its protein is CASSFKFGETQYF. Full variable domain (rest looked up from reference TRBV5-4 and TRBJ2-5): ETGVTQSPTHLIKTRGQQVTLRCSSQSGHNTVSWYQQALGQGPQFIFQYYREEENGRGNFPPRFSGLQFPNYSSELNVNALELDDSALYLCASSFKFGETQYFGPGTRLLVL.

The chain recombines TRBV20-1 with TRBJ1-1; tentative D call: TRBD1 (5 bases). Germline CDR1 is DFQATT and CDR2 is SNEGSKA (reference sequence). V was trimmed by 6 bases and J by 0 bases, leaving 11 bases between them. The CDR3 is made up of 13 amino acids. This chain's CDR3 is CSAWGGMNTEAFF. Here the CDR3 DNA reads TGCAGTGCCTGGGGCGGAATGAACACTGAAGCTTTCTTT.

The chain couples TRBV4-2 to TRBJ1-2; unclear D gene. V lost 0 bases to trimming and J lost 5 bases, with 7 bases between them. The CDR3 extends over 13 amino acids. Germline V lookup: CDR1 LGHNA, CDR2 YNFKEQ. As DNA, the CDR3 is TGTGCCAGCAGCCAAGATTACGGATATGGCTACACCTTC. It translates to CASSQDYGYGYTF.